Listed below are T cell receptor beta chains from one sample, sequenced in a study of circulating and synovial CD4+ cells in juvenile arthritis. The assay was immunoSEQ multiplex PCR, and TCRdb's table has in-frame clones only and misses some. The repertoire holds 32,000 or so clones, with about 96% as singletons. The source material was CD4+ T cells from blood. These receptors all come from a human donor with juvenile idiopathic arthritis. The CDR3 runs from the conserved cysteine through the conserved F or W. Fields, in order: J gene, clone size, D gene, V gene, CDR3 DNA, CDR3 protein. The D gene is left open where the match is weak. Not all rows give a size; the values are once, few, many and, for expanded clones, a class.

J: TRBJ1-1; size: few; D: .; V: TRBV19; DNA: TGTGCCAGCAGCCCCCCGTTGAGGGATTTAGCTTTCTTT; CDR3: CASSPPLRDLAFF
J: TRBJ1-2; size: .; D: TRBD1; V: TRBV28; DNA: TGTGCCAGCAGTTTATCACTCGACAGGGGTCAGTATGGCTACACCTTC; CDR3: CASSLSLDRGQYGYTF
J: TRBJ2-1; size: once; D: TRBD1; V: TRBV6-1; DNA: TGTGCCAGCAGACACCGGGACAGGGCCGACAATGAGCAGTTCTTC; CDR3: CASRHRDRADNEQFF
J: TRBJ2-1; size: .; D: TRBD2; V: TRBV5-4; DNA: TGTGCCAGCAGCTTTTCGGGGGGGGATGAGCAGTTCTTC; CDR3: CASSFSGGDEQFF
J: TRBJ2-2; size: .; D: .; V: TRBV5-1; DNA: TGCGCCAGCAGCTTGGGACAGAACACCGGGGAGCTGTTTTTT; CDR3: CASSLGQNTGELFF
J: TRBJ2-5; size: .; D: .; V: TRBV28; DNA: TGTGCCAGCTGTACTCCCTCGGAGACCCAGTACTTC; CDR3: CASCTPSETQYF
J: TRBJ2-7; size: few; D: .; V: TRBV28; DNA: TGTGCCAGCAGTTTACCGGGAGTCTACGAGCAGTACTTC; CDR3: CASSLPGVYEQYF
J: TRBJ2-3; size: .; D: .; V: TRBV6-5; DNA: TGTGCCAGCAGTTACTTGGCGCGGGGGCACACAGATACGCAGTATTTT; CDR3: CASSYLARGHTDTQYF
J: TRBJ1-3; size: .; D: TRBD1; V: TRBV19; DNA: TGTGCCAGTAGCGCCGGGACAGCAAACACCATATATTTT; CDR3: CASSAGTANTIYF
J: TRBJ2-1; size: .; D: .; V: TRBV9; DNA: TGTGCCAGCAGCGGGTCGGCGGGGCCCGCCTCCTACAATGAGCAGTTCTTC; CDR3: CASSGSAGPASYNEQFF
J: TRBJ2-1; size: .; D: .; V: TRBV5-4; DNA: TGTGCCTGCACCGGGGGGCCCTACAATGAGCAGTTCTTC; CDR3: CACTGGPYNEQFF
J: TRBJ2-7; size: .; D: .; V: TRBV4-3; DNA: TGCGCCAGCAGCCAAGAGGGGCGGGGTAGCTCCTACGAGCAGTACTTC; CDR3: CASSQEGRGSSYEQYF
J: TRBJ2-7; size: .; D: TRBD1; V: TRBV6-1; DNA: TGTGCCAGCAGTGAATCCCTCAGGGGGGAGCAGTACTTC; CDR3: CASSESLRGEQYF
J: TRBJ1-1; size: .; D: TRBD1; V: TRBV19; DNA: TGTGCCAGTAGCAGGACAGGGGACAGCACTGAAGCTTTCTTT; CDR3: CASSRTGDSTEAFF
J: TRBJ2-3; size: .; D: TRBD2; V: TRBV7-9; DNA: TGTGCCAGCCGATTAGCGGGGGCCACAGATACGCAGTATTTT; CDR3: CASRLAGATDTQYF
J: TRBJ2-1; size: .; D: TRBD1; V: TRBV7-2; DNA: TGTGCCAGCAGCTTAGTTCGGACAGGGGGCGAGCAGTTCTTC; CDR3: CASSLVRTGGEQFF
J: TRBJ1-6; size: once; D: .; V: TRBV6-5; DNA: TGTGCCAGCAAAGGGGAAGGCGGCGGTTCACCCCTCCACTTT; CDR3: CASKGEGGGSPLHF
J: TRBJ2-3; size: .; D: TRBD2; V: TRBV7-9; DNA: TGTGCCAGCAGCTTGCGTCCGGGGAGGGCGGGAGAAACAGATACGCAGTATTTT; CDR3: CASSLRPGRAGETDTQYF
J: TRBJ2-7; size: .; D: TRBD1; V: TRBV7-9; DNA: TGTGCCAGCAGATCGTTAGCCGGGACAGGGGCCACCGCCTACGAGCAGTACTTC; CDR3: CASRSLAGTGATAYEQYF
J: TRBJ2-2; size: .; D: TRBD2; V: TRBV30; DNA: TGTGCCTGGAGGACTAGCCTGAACACCGGGGAGCTGTTTTTT; CDR3: CAWRTSLNTGELFF
J: TRBJ1-2; size: .; D: TRBD1; V: TRBV4-1; DNA: TGCGCCAGCAGCCAAGAGACAGGGAACTATGGCTACACCTTC; CDR3: CASSQETGNYGYTF
J: TRBJ2-7; size: .; D: TRBD1; V: TRBV28; DNA: TGTGCCAGCAGCCCCCAGGACAGGGGGGGCGAGCAGTACTTC; CDR3: CASSPQDRGGEQYF
J: TRBJ2-1; size: .; D: TRBD2; V: TRBV5-1; DNA: TGCGCCAGCAGCTTGGGGCCCCCCTCAGGGAGCGGGGGGGCGTGGGAGCAGTTCTTC; CDR3: CASSLGPPSGSGGAWEQFF
J: TRBJ2-1; size: .; D: TRBD1; V: TRBV5-4; DNA: TGTGCCAGCAGCTTCCCGGGACAGGGGGCGAAGAATGAGCAGTTCTTC; CDR3: CASSFPGQGAKNEQFF
J: TRBJ1-2; size: .; D: .; V: TRBV2; DNA: TGTGCCAGCAGTGAACTCGGTGGAGGGCGAACGTTTGGCTACACCTTC; CDR3: CASSELGGGRTFGYTF
J: TRBJ2-7; size: .; D: .; V: TRBV4-1; DNA: TGCGCCAGCAGCCAAGATCTTGTTCAAGTGAGGGGGACTACGCAGCAGTACTTC; CDR3: CASSQDLVQVRGTTQQYF
J: TRBJ2-3; size: .; D: .; V: TRBV5-1; DNA: TGCGCCAGCAGCTTGGCCGGTCCCAGCACAGATACGCAGTATTTT; CDR3: CASSLAGPSTDTQYF
J: TRBJ1-5; size: .; D: .; V: TRBV6-6; DNA: TGTGCCAGCAGGAATGGGGGGGGCAATCAGCCCCAGCATTTT; CDR3: CASRNGGGNQPQHF
J: TRBJ1-5; size: .; D: .; V: TRBV6-5; DNA: TGTGCCACCTCTAACAGGGCGAATGGCAATCAGCCCCAGCATTTT; CDR3: CATSNRANGNQPQHF
J: TRBJ2-5; size: .; D: .; V: TRBV5-4; DNA: TGTGCCAGCAGCTTACTAGCAGGGGGGGAGACCCAGTACTTC; CDR3: CASSLLAGGETQYF
J: TRBJ2-7; size: .; D: TRBD1; V: TRBV6-5; DNA: TGTGCCAGCAGCCGCGGACAGGGGAGGGAGCAGTACTTC; CDR3: CASSRGQGREQYF
J: TRBJ2-5; size: .; D: .; V: TRBV4-3; DNA: TGCGCCAGCAGCCAAGATCTTACGGGGGTCGGGACCCAGTACTTC; CDR3: CASSQDLTGVGTQYF
J: TRBJ2-7; size: .; D: .; V: TRBV4-1; DNA: TGCGCCAGCAGCCGCCAAGAGGTAGAGACGTTTATCTACGAGCAGTACTTC; CDR3: CASSRQEVETFIYEQYF
J: TRBJ1-4; size: .; D: TRBD1; V: TRBV10-3; DNA: TGTGCCATCAGCTCACAGGGGGCGGGTGAAAAACTGTTTTTT; CDR3: CAISSQGAGEKLFF
J: TRBJ1-1; size: .; D: .; V: TRBV28; DNA: TGTGCCAGCAGTTTAATCAGTGGGTCGGGGGGTGAAGCTTTCTTT; CDR3: CASSLISGSGGEAFF
J: TRBJ2-3; size: once; D: TRBD2; V: TRBV28; DNA: TGTGCCAGCAGTTTCCGAAGCGGGGGGGCACGTGATACGCAGTATTTT; CDR3: CASSFRSGGARDTQYF
J: TRBJ2-5; size: .; D: .; V: TRBV6-5; DNA: TGTGCCAGCAGTTACGCGGGTACACAAGAGACCCAGTACTTC; CDR3: CASSYAGTQETQYF